This T cell receptor (beta chain) was documented in a study of CD8 T cells in ankylosing spondylitis. The CDR3 is 14 amino acids. CDR1 is ENHRY, CDR2 SYGVKD, per germline. The trim removed 6 bases at V and 6 bases at J, leaving 5 bases unmatched. It was by quantitative 5'-RACE with molecular barcodes that TCR beta libraries were made. TCRdb reanalysed the 5' RACE reads using MiXCR and keeps one entry per CDR3 protein. Among some 54,000 distinct CDR3 sequences, approximately 7.4% were seen once, and the ten largest hold around 8.7%. Study observations and caveats: Previously reported in reactive arthritis synovial fluid and blood were some of the motif variants.

This clonotype was counted at least ten times. As yet, its antigen is unknown. V gene TRBV10-3 combines with J gene TRBJ1-6, with 7 bases fitting TRBD1. The material sequenced was blood, either unsorted or a sorted T cell fraction (not recorded which). This receptor was obtained from a female donor with ankylosing spondylitis or in good health (not recorded which). CDR3 coding DNA: TGTGCCATCAGACAGACAGGGCTTAATTCACCCCTCCACTTT. Protein product: CAIRQTGLNSPLHF.